The T cell receptor (beta chain) under discussion was sequenced for a study of control samples from healthy donors and cancer patients. Sequencing used immunoSEQ multiplex PCR; TCRdb keeps in-frame clones, though not all of them. This repertoire includes fewer than 200,000 clones. CDR1 is SGDLS, CDR2 YYNGEE, per germline. There are 14 residues in the CDR3. V lost 4 bases and J lost 6, with 13 bases in between. The receptor was isolated from a woman in her 30s in good health. The sequencing input was blood. The V call is TRBV9, the J call TRBJ2-2; D ambiguous. The CDR3 DNA reads TGTGCCAGCAGCCCCTTTGCTATGGCCGGGGAGCTGTTTTTT. Amino acids: CASSPFAMAGELFF.